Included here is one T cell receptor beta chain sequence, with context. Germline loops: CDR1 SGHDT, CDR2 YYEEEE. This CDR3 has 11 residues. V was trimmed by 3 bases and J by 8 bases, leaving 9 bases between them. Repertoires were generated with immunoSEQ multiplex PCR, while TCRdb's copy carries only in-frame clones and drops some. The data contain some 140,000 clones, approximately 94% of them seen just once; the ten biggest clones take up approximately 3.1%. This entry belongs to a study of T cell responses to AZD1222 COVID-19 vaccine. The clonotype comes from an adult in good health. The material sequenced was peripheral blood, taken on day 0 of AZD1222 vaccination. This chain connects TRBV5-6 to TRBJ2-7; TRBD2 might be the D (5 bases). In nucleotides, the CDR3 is TGTGCCAGCAGCTCCGGGGTAAAGCAGTACTTC. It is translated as CASSSGVKQYF.